This is a list of T cell receptor beta chains from one sample in a study of blood T cell repertoires in COVID-19. TCRdb keeps only in-frame clones here, not all; method: immunoSEQ multiplex PCR. The table lists a few hundred thousand clones, under 90% of them singletons, with roughly 10% in the top ten. Sequences were obtained from peripheral blood. The receptors stem from a woman in her 30s with COVID-19, enrolled during active disease. Each CDR3 is given with its conserved first and last residue. The D gene is left open where the match is weak. A row's size may be missing; if present it is once, few, many or a size class.

.	TRBJ2-1	TRBV19	.	TGTGCCAGTAGTATCGGAGGGCGGAATGAGCAGTTCTTC	CASSIGGRNEQFF
.	TRBJ2-1	TRBV2	.	TGTGCCAGCGCCGGGTATGTGAATGAGCAGTTCTTC	CASAGYVNEQFF
.	TRBJ2-1	TRBV27	.	TGTGCCAGCAGGGGGCAAGGCCTATACAATGAGCAGTTCTTC	CASRGQGLYNEQFF
TRBD1	TRBJ1-5	TRBV5-8	.	TGTGCCAGCAGGTTTTTTTCCGGACAGGGCCGAAATCAGCCCCAGCATTTT	CASRFFSGQGRNQPQHF
.	TRBJ2-3	TRBV7-6	.	TGTGCCAGCAGCTTAGGACCTAATACGGGGGGCAGGGCAGATACGCAGTATTTT	CASSLGPNTGGRADTQYF
.	TRBJ1-1	TRBV7-6	.	TGTGCCAGCAGCTTAGCGGGGGGGGCGACTGAAGCTTTCTTT	CASSLAGGATEAFF
.	TRBJ1-1	TRBV7-9	.	TGTGCCAGCAGCATAAGAGGGGGAGGGAGCACTGAAGCTTTCTTT	CASSIRGGGSTEAFF
TRBD2	TRBJ2-3	TRBV2	.	TGTGCCAGCAGTGAAGCAGGTCGGGCGGGGGGTCAGGATACGCAGTATTTT	CASSEAGRAGGQDTQYF
.	TRBJ2-7	TRBV6-5	.	TGTGCCACGAGGCCAGGGAAGAGCTCCTACGAGCAGTACTTC	CATRPGKSSYEQYF
.	TRBJ1-2	TRBV29-1	.	TGCAGCGTCAATACACCGGGGGGAAATGTAAGGGGCTACACCTTC	CSVNTPGGNVRGYTF
TRBD2	TRBJ2-2	TRBV5-6	.	TGTGCCAGCAGCTTGGAACTAGCGGGGGAACCCGGGGAGCTGTTTTTT	CASSLELAGEPGELFF
TRBD1	TRBJ1-2	TRBV7-2	.	TGTGCCAGCAGCTCCGGGCGCCAGTGGACAGGGTACTATGGCTACACCTTC	CASSSGRQWTGYYGYTF
TRBD1	TRBJ1-4	TRBV30	.	TGTGCTACCCTTGTCACAGGGGACGAAAAACTGTTTTTT	CATLVTGDEKLFF
.	TRBJ1-4	TRBV18	.	TGTGCCAGCTCACCGCAGGGGAACACTAATGAAAAACTGTTTTTT	CASSPQGNTNEKLFF
.	TRBJ1-5	TRBV19	many	TGTGCCAGTAGTATTCCGGGAAGAGGTCAGCCCCAGCATTTT	CASSIPGRGQPQHF
.	TRBJ1-1	TRBV5-1	.	TGCGCCAGCAGCTTGGATTGGGGAGGGTACGCTGAAGCTTTCTTT	CASSLDWGGYAEAFF
TRBD2	TRBJ2-1	TRBV3-1/TRBV3-2	.	TGTGCCAGCAGCCAACCCACTAGCGCTGACCGGGGAGAGCAGTTCTTC	CASSQPTSADRGEQFF
TRBD1	TRBJ1-5	TRBV6-5	.	TGTGCCAGCAGTTCCCAGGGGGCAGGCCAGCCCCAGCATTTT	CASSSQGAGQPQHF